The 13 T cell receptor beta chains below all came from one sample that was sequenced in a study of T cells in tuberculosis. This table comes from immunoSEQ multiplex PCR, and its TCRdb copy is limited to in-frame clones, with some not included. This sample carries 30,000 to 40,000 clones, around 97% of them seen once, and the ten largest clones take 6.2%. Sequenced material: PBMCs. All receptors derive from a donor between 10 and 35 years old with latent tuberculosis or without tuberculosis infection.

The chain uses TRBV2 and TRBJ2-5; possibly TRBD2 for D (6 bases). This CDR3 contains 14 residues. The germline V and J ends were trimmed by 4 bases and 1 base, with 10 bases remaining between them. Per germline, CDR1 SNHLY and CDR2 FYNNEI. This CDR3 reads CASSGTMAQETQYF. The CDR3 nucleotides are TGTGCCAGCAGTGGGACTATGGCCCAAGAGACCCAGTACTTC.

As for this clone: Mismatch with germline at one junction end may stem from a read error. The CDR3 loop is CASSDPARGGANF. CDR3 coding DNA: TGCGCCAGCAGTGACCCCGCCCGGGGCGGGGCGAACTTC. The rearrangement joins TRBV10-2 to TRBJ2-7; a weak D match, TRBD2 (6 bases). This CDR3 spans 13 amino acids. Germline CDR1 and CDR2: WSHSY and SAAADI.

The J gene is TRBJ1-2, the V gene TRBV6-5; the D is unclear. Per the germline V gene, CDR1 is MNHEY and CDR2 is SVGAGI. CDR3 length: 14 residues. The V end lost 4 bases, the J end lost 2 bases, and 11 bases lay between the germline ends. CDR3 sequence (DNA): TGTGCCAGCAGTTGGGCAGAGGGAAACTATGGCTACACCTTC. Translated, it gives CASSWAEGNYGYTF.

V gene TRBV4-1 combines with J gene TRBJ2-3; 13 nucleotides match TRBD2. CDR3 length: 20 residues. V shed 4 bases, J shed 1 base, and the junction held 14 bases outside the gene matches. Germline loops: CDR1 MGHRA, CDR2 YSYEKL. The CDR3 sequence: CASSRKFFSGTSGGTDTQYF. CDR3 coding DNA: TGCGCCAGCAGCCGAAAATTTTTTTCCGGGACTAGCGGGGGCACAGATACGCAGTATTTT.

The chain joins TRBV7-3 to TRBJ2-2; 8 bases are a match to TRBD1. The J segment lost 2 bases and the V segment lost 3 bases, leaving 2 bases of the junction unmatched. Germline V lookup: CDR1 SGHTA, CDR2 FQGTGA. The CDR3 is 15 residues long. CDR3 sequence reads: CASSFTGGNTGELFF. The CDR3 DNA sequence: TGTGCCAGCAGCTTCACAGGGGGAAACACCGGGGAGCTGTTTTTT.

This clone was seen only a few times. The chain couples TRBV9 to TRBJ2-7; possible D gene TRBD1, 6 bases. CDR1 and CDR2 from the germline V gene are SGDLS and YYNGEE. The CDR3 totals 15 residues. V shed 2 bases and J shed 0 bases, with 12 bases lying between them. The CDR3 reads CASSVDQGSSYEQYF. CDR3 coding DNA: TGTGCCAGCAGCGTGGATCAGGGGAGCTCCTACGAGCAGTACTTC.

This rearrangement joins TRBV7-8 to TRBJ1-5, with 8 positions matching TRBD1. The junction had 3 bases not matched to a gene; V was cut back by 1 base and J by 4 bases. Germline V gene data show CDR1 as SGHVS and CDR2 as FQNEAQ. The CDR3 has 15 residues. The CDR3 DNA reads TGTGCCAGCAGCTTAGTCGGGACAGGAAATCAGCCCCAGCATTTT. Protein product: CASSLVGTGNQPQHF.

CDR3: CASSEPGQGFSEKLFF. CDR3 bases: TGTGCCAGCAGTGAACCGGGACAGGGCTTTAGCGAAAAACTGTTTTTT. The chain links TRBV2 to TRBJ1-4; TRBD1 aligns across 9 bases. The trim removed 2 bases at V and 8 bases at J, leaving 9 bases unmatched. This CDR3 has 16 amino acids. Germline V gives CDR1 SNHLY, CDR2 FYNNEI.

The chain joins TRBV15 to TRBJ1-2; 8 bases fit TRBD1. CDR1 is LNHNV and CDR2 is YYDKDF in the germline V gene (reference sequence). This CDR3 is 14 amino acids long. J was trimmed by 5 bases and V by 0 bases; bases with no gene match: 2. The DNA of the CDR3 is TGTGCCACCAGCAGAGATCGGACAGGGTATGGCTACACCTTC. Translation: CATSRDRTGYGYTF. Filled out from reference TRBV15 and TRBJ1-2, the complete variable domain reads DAMVIQNPRYQVTQFGKPVTLSCSQTLNHNVMYWYQQKSSQAPKLLFHYYDKDFNNEADTPDNFQSRRPNTSFCFLDIRSPGLGDTAMYLCATSRDRTGYGYTFGSGTRLTVV.

J is TRBJ1-3 and V is TRBV7-9; D might be TRBD1 (6 bases). The V gene lost 3 bases and the J gene lost 2 bases, with 8 bases spanning the gap. The CDR3 spans 14 residues. Germline loops: CDR1 SEHNR, CDR2 FQNEAQ (reference sequence). As DNA, the CDR3 is TGTGCCAGCAGCTTCGGACAGCCTGGAAACACCATATATTTT. This encodes CASSFGQPGNTIYF.

The chain links TRBV5-1 to TRBJ2-7; tentative D call: TRBD2 (6 bases). The CDR3 covers 13 residues. Germline lookup yields CDR1 SGHRS and CDR2 YFSETQ. V was clipped by 4 bases and J by 2 bases, with 10 bases between them. The CDR3 here is CASSGGGTYEQYF. The CDR3 DNA is TGCGCCAGCAGCGGAGGAGGGACCTACGAGCAGTACTTC.

J is TRBJ2-7 and V is TRBV5-6, with TRBD2 matching 8 bases. Germline CDR1 is SGHDT and CDR2 is YYEEEE. With 4 bases clipped from V and 0 bases from J, the junction kept 3 bases outside the gene matches. The length of the CDR3 is 14 residues. CDR3: CASSPGLGSYEQYF. The DNA for the CDR3 is TGTGCCAGCAGCCCGGGACTAGGCTCCTACGAGCAGTACTTC.

For the CDR3, the DNA is TGTGCCAGCAGCAGACTAGCGGGGCAGAGCTCCTACGAGCAGTACTTC. This encodes CASSRLAGQSSYEQYF. The chain joins TRBV27 to TRBJ2-7; 11 bases align to TRBD2. V was clipped by 6 bases and J by 0 bases; unmatched bases: 7. The CDR3 has 16 residues. Germline V gives CDR1 MNHEY, CDR2 SMNVEV (reference sequence).